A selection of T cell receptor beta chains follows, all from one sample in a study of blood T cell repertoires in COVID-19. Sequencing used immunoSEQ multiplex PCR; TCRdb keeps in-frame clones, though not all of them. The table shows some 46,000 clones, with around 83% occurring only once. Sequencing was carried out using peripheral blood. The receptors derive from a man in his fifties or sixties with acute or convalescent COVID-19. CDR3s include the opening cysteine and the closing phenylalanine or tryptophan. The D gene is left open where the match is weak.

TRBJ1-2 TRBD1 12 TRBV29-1 TGCAGCGGACAGACAGGGCACTATGGCTACACCTTC CSGQTGHYGYTF
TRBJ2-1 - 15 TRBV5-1 TGCGCCAGCAGCTTGGCTAGGGCGGGGTACAATGAGCAGTTCTTC CASSLARAGYNEQFF
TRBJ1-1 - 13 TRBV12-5 TGTGCTAGTGGTTTCGCTAGGAACACTGAAGCTTTCTTT CASGFARNTEAFF
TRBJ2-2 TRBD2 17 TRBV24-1 TGTGCCACCAGTCCGTCTAGCGGGAGGGCGGACACCGGGGAGCTGTTTTTT CATSPSSGRADTGELFF
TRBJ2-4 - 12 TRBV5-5 TGTGCCAGCAGCCCCCGGGGAGACATTCAGTACTTC CASSPRGDIQYF
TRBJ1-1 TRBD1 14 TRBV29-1 TGCAGCGCTAAAACGGGACAGGGGAACACTGAAGCTTTCTTT CSAKTGQGNTEAFF
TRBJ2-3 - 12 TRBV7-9 TGTGCCAGCACCCGGACAACAGATACGCAGTATTTT CASTRTTDTQYF
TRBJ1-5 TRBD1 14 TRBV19 TGTGCCAGTAGTGCGCCAGGGGGGAATCAGCCCCAGCATTTT CASSAPGGNQPQHF
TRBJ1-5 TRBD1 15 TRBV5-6 TGTGCCAGCAGTAGAAGGGGACAGGCAAATCAGCCCCAGCATTTT CASSRRGQANQPQHF
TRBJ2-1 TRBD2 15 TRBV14 TGTGCCAGCAGCCCATCGGGACTAGCGGGGAATGAGCAGTTCTTC CASSPSGLAGNEQFF
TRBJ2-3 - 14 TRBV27 TGTGCCAGCAGTTTAGGCCCCCCCCCAGATACGCAGTATTTT CASSLGPPPDTQYF